This T cell receptor (beta chain) derives from a study of T cell responses to AZD1222 COVID-19 vaccine. CDR1 is SGHVS, CDR2 FQNEAQ, per germline. The CDR3 sequence is 15 residues long. The V end lost 1 base, the J end lost 1 base, and 8 bases lay between the germline ends. With regard to this clone: No antigen is known for it.

Here immunoSEQ multiplex PCR was the method, and the copy in TCRdb shows in-frame clones only, minus some. The sample includes 150,000 or so clones, around 93% of them seen just once. General study findings and limits: Repertoires were obtained only post-peak T cell response. White British donors predominated, females outnumbered males, and clonal diversity was possibly underestimated. Of the AZD1222 recipients, only 5 or 6 were seropositive at baseline.

Material: peripheral blood, obtained on day 0 of AZD1222 vaccination. This sequence originates from an adult in good health. The chain has TRBV7-8 and TRBJ2-4; D not resolved. The CDR3 DNA sequence: TGTGCCAGCAGCTTAGGCTTGGGGGCCAAAAACATTCAGTACTTC. Residues: CASSLGLGAKNIQYF.